A selection of T cell receptor beta chains follows, all from one sample in a study of T cells in localized non-small cell lung cancer. Generated by immunoSEQ multiplex PCR, the TCRdb table keeps only in-frame clones and is missing some. Here the sample spans over 65,000 clones, approximately 88% being singletons. The material sequenced was peripheral blood, taken before any cancer treatment. The source of these receptors is an older female donor with stage I lung adenocarcinoma. The CDR3 runs from the conserved cysteine through the conserved F or W. The order of the fields is D gene, J gene, V gene, clone size, CDR3 DNA, CDR3 protein. The D gene is left open where the match is weak. A row's size may be missing; if present it is once, few, many or a size class.

.	TRBJ1-1	TRBV11-3	.	TGTGCCAGCAGCTCACGGGAGAACACTGAAGCTTTCTTT	CASSSRENTEAFF
.	TRBJ1-5	TRBV7-9	.	TGTGCCAGCAGCTTTCAGGGGAATCAGCCCCAGCATTTT	CASSFQGNQPQHF
TRBD2	TRBJ2-1	TRBV7-2	.	TGTGCCAGCAGCTTAGCCCTTTCTAGCGGCCTGGTGGATGAGCAGTTCTTC	CASSLALSSGLVDEQFF
.	TRBJ1-1	TRBV5-5	.	TGTGCCAGCAGCTTGGACGCAGGGTTGAGAACTGAAGCTTTCTTT	CASSLDAGLRTEAFF
TRBD1	TRBJ2-3	TRBV29-1	.	TGCAGCGTTGGTCAGGGGGCAGATACGCAGTATTTT	CSVGQGADTQYF
.	TRBJ2-7	TRBV5-1	once	TGCGCCAGCAGCTTTACAGCTGCGCAGGGTGTGAACGAGCAGTACTTC	CASSFTAAQGVNEQYF
.	TRBJ1-6	TRBV5-5	.	TGTGCCAGCAGCTTGGACAGCAATTCACCCCTCCACTTT	CASSLDSNSPLHF
.	TRBJ2-7	TRBV5-1	few	TGCGCCAGCAGCTTGGACGGAGCCTACGAGCAGTACTTC	CASSLDGAYEQYF
TRBD1	TRBJ1-4	TRBV11-2	.	TGTGCCAGCAGCTTACATCCGGGGACAGCTAATGAAAAACTGTTTTTT	CASSLHPGTANEKLFF
TRBD1	TRBJ2-2	TRBV5-4	.	TGTGCCAGCAGCTCAACAGGGGGCGCAGGAGGCACCGGGGAGCTGTTTTTT	CASSSTGGAGGTGELFF
.	TRBJ1-5	TRBV28	.	TGTGCCAGCAGTTTAACCCAGCAGCCCCAGCATTTT	CASSLTQQPQHF
.	TRBJ2-7	TRBV4-1	.	TGCGCCAGCAGCCAAGGGACGAGCTCCTACGAGCAGTACTTC	CASSQGTSSYEQYF
.	TRBJ2-1	TRBV4-3	once	TGCGCCAGCAGCCAGGGCTACTACAATGAGCAGTTCTTC	CASSQGYYNEQFF
TRBD2	TRBJ2-7	TRBV4-3	.	TGCGCCAGCAGCCAAGATCCCGCGGGGGTGACATCCTCCTACGAGCAGTACTTC	CASSQDPAGVTSSYEQYF
.	TRBJ2-7	TRBV6-5	.	TGTGCCAGCAGTTACTCATGGGGGGCCCACGAGCAGTACTTC	CASSYSWGAHEQYF
TRBD1	TRBJ2-7	TRBV5-5	.	TGTGCCAGCAGCTGGACAGGTGGGGAGCAGTACTTC	CASSWTGGEQYF
TRBD1	TRBJ2-5	TRBV5-4	.	TGTGCCAGCAGCTTGGATGGACAGGGGGCAGAGACCCAGTACTTC	CASSLDGQGAETQYF
.	TRBJ2-7	TRBV7-2	.	TGTGCCAGCAGCAATCTATACGAGCAGTACTTC	CASSNLYEQYF
.	TRBJ1-5	TRBV2	.	TGTGCCAGCAGTGAGGACTGGGGGAGCAATCAGCCCCAGCATTTT	CASSEDWGSNQPQHF
TRBD2	TRBJ2-1	TRBV9	once	TGTGCCAGCAGTGATAGCGGGAGAATCAATGAGCAGTTCTTC	CASSDSGRINEQFF